This TCR beta chain was sequenced during a study of T cell repertoires and HLA-DP antigens. Whole-study context: The donors, ranging 18-to-29 to 60-to-69 years, included a couple of males and one female. Study observations and caveats: Naive and memory CD4+ cells were analysed together, not apart. Sorted CD137+ cells had clonality roughly 0.42 against both alloantigens, versus about 0.04 pre-culture.

Sequenced by immunoSEQ multiplex PCR; TCRdb stores in-frame clones only, minus some. The table includes 55,000 to 80,000 clones, around four fifths detected once. As concerns this clone: Its specificity is unknown.

Trimming left V 5 bases short and J 8 bases short, with 22 bases between. The germline CDR1 and CDR2 sequences are SGHRS and YFSETQ. The CDR3 is 16 amino acids. The chain couples TRBV5-1 to TRBJ1-4, with a possible D match to TRBD1 (5 bases). Sequencing used CD4+ T cells from PBMCs. This TCR came from a man between 60 and 75 years old in good health and CMV-seronegative. CDR3 nucleotides: TGCGCCAGCAGTTCAACCCCCTCGGGGGTCGGAGAAAAACTGTTTTTT. This codes for CASSSTPSGVGEKLFF.